This T cell receptor (beta chain) was documented in a study of beta chain features in type 1 diabetes. The overall study: Sorted cell examination encompassed 100 million to 110 million cells across all samples. Study-wide results and caveats: It was possible that PCR favored shorter templates, equally so in patients and controls. More deletions and fewer insertions at VDJ junctions were seen in type 1 diabetes patients.

Markers CD45RO/CCR7/CD25/CD127/CD95/CD27 served to sort CD4+ naive, central memory, regulatory and stem cell-like memory cells. About this clone itself: Its antigen is not identified.

Every bit of the isolated RNA underwent reverse transcription, so sequencing read expressed TCRB transcripts. Assay: immunoSEQ multiplex PCR; the TCRdb copy retains only in-frame clones and omits some. This table holds a few hundred thousand clones, 14% found once. This CDR3 has 12 residues. CDR1 and CDR2 (germline): GTSNPN, SVGIG (reference sequence). The germline V and J ends were trimmed by 6 bases and 2 bases, with 7 bases remaining between them. The sequenced sample consisted of central memory CD4+ T cells from blood. This clonotype originated in a man aged 25-40 years in good health. V gene TRBV30 combines with J gene TRBJ2-2; D is unresolved. This chain's CDR3 is CACSANTGELFF. Here the CDR3 DNA reads TGTGCCTGCTCCGCAAACACCGGGGAGCTGTTTTTT.